A selection of T cell receptor beta chains follows, all from one sample in a study of T-cell reconstitution after alpha-beta-depleted transplantation in children. MiXCR was run by TCRdb on the PCR reads, yielding one entry per CDR3 protein. Of about 500,000 distinct CDR3 sequences in the sample, over 10% were seen once. Sequences were derived from PBMCs, mostly from graft donor cells, sampled 180 days after TCRalphabeta/CD19-depleted stem cell transplant. Receptors originate from a female patient aged 2-10 years who had a stem cell transplant for aplastic anemia, so the T cells may come from the graft donor. The CDR3 runs from the conserved cysteine through the conserved F or W. D genes are given only for firm matches. Only some rows state a clone size, as once, few, many or a class for expanded clones.

>TRBJ2-1|TRBD2|TRBV7-6|few
TGTGCCAGCAGCTTATGGCCTAGCGGGAGTACCTACAATGAGCAGTTCTTC
CASSLWPSGSTYNEQFF
>TRBJ1-1|.|TRBV29-1|many
TGCAGCGTTGTACGGGGGACGAACACTGAAGCTTTCTTT
CSVVRGTNTEAFF
>TRBJ2-2|.|TRBV29-1|many
TGCAGCGTCGAAAGAGCTGAGGGTTTTACCGGGGAGCTGTTTTTT
CSVERAEGFTGELFF
>TRBJ2-7|.|TRBV12-3/TRBV12-4|.
TGTGCCAGCAGTTTAGCGGAGGCAGGCTACGAGCAGTACTTC
CASSLAEAGYEQYF
>TRBJ2-7|.|TRBV28|few
TGTGCCAGCAGTTTATGGGCAGCATCCTCCTACGAGCAGTACTTC
CASSLWAASSYEQYF
>TRBJ2-3|TRBD2|TRBV14|.
TGTGCCAGCTCGTCCACTAGCGGAACTAGCACAGATACGCAGTATTTT
CASSSTSGTSTDTQYF
>TRBJ2-1|TRBD2|TRBV23-1|once
TGCGCCAGCAGTCAGGGACGACTAGCGGGAGTCATGAATGAGCAGTTCTTC
CASSQGRLAGVMNEQFF
>TRBJ2-5|.|TRBV7-2|few
TGTGCCAGCAGCTTAGCATCGGGGTCCTCCCGGACCCAGTACTTC
CASSLASGSSRTQYF
>TRBJ2-5|.|TRBV12-3/TRBV12-4|many
TGTGCCAGCAGATACACAGGGCAAGAGACCCAGTACTTC
CASRYTGQETQYF
>TRBJ1-1|TRBD1|TRBV7-2|many
TGTGCCAGCAGCCCCGAGGGGGACAGGGGGGCGTTCGCTTTCTTT
CASSPEGDRGAFAFF
>TRBJ2-7|.|TRBV28|.
TGTGCCAGCATTTTGACGGGGTCCTCCTCCTACGAGCAGTACTTC
CASILTGSSSYEQYF
>TRBJ1-3|.|TRBV7-9|.
TGTGCCAGCAGCTTAGGAACCTTCTCTGGAAACACCATATATTTT
CASSLGTFSGNTIYF
>TRBJ2-3|.|TRBV12-3/TRBV12-4|few
TGTGCCAGCAGTTTAAAGGCGGGAAGGGAGTATTTT
CASSLKAGREYF
>TRBJ2-5|TRBD1|TRBV7-8|many
TGTGCCAGCAGCTTACGGGACAGGGGAGACGAGACCCAGTACTTC
CASSLRDRGDETQYF
>TRBJ1-1|.|TRBV20-1|many
TGCAGTGCTAGACCTCTGGGGAACACTGAAGCTTTCTTT
CSARPLGNTEAFF